Listed below are T cell receptor beta chains from one sample, sequenced in a study of blood T cell repertoires in COVID-19. Libraries were prepared by immunoSEQ multiplex PCR; TCRdb keeps only in-frame clonotypes and omits some of them. The table lists some 200,000 clones, around nine tenths of them singletons, with over 0.7% in the top ten. The sequenced sample consisted of peripheral blood. Receptor source: a woman aged 18-29 years who had recovered from COVID-19. The CDR3 runs from the conserved cysteine through the conserved F or W. The D gene is left open where the match is weak. Some rows have no size entry. The others give once, few or many, or a class for an expanded clone.

13,-,TRBV29-1,TRBJ2-5,-,TGCAGCGTTGACGACGGGGGAAGAGAGACCCAGTACTTC,CSVDDGGRETQYF
15,-,TRBV5-1,TRBJ2-2,once,TGCGCCAGCAGCTTAGGGACACAGAACACCGGGGAGCTGTTTTTT,CASSLGTQNTGELFF
18,TRBD2,TRBV6-2/TRBV6-3,TRBJ2-1,-,TGTGCCAGCAGCGGGACTAGCGGGGGGGAAAGCTCCTACAATGAGCAGTTCTTC,CASSGTSGGESSYNEQFF
16,-,TRBV7-9,TRBJ1-4,-,TGTGCCAGCAGCTTAGCGTCGGCGGGATATAATGAAAAACTGTTTTTT,CASSLASAGYNEKLFF
14,TRBD1,TRBV25-1,TRBJ2-7,few,TGTGCCAGCAGCCCGGGACAGGGGATATACGAGCAGTACTTC,CASSPGQGIYEQYF
12,-,TRBV7-9,TRBJ1-1,-,TGTGCCAGCAGGCCAGGGAACACTGAAGCTTTCTTT,CASRPGNTEAFF
14,-,TRBV18,TRBJ2-7,-,TGTGCCAGCTCACCCGACAGGACCTCCTACGAGCAGTACTTC,CASSPDRTSYEQYF
11,-,TRBV5-6,TRBJ2-7,-,TGTGCCAGCAGGCGATACTACGAGCAGTACTTC,CASRRYYEQYF
16,TRBD2,TRBV19,TRBJ2-5,-,TGTGCCAGTAGTAGGGGACTAGCGGGGGGGCGAGAGACCCAGTACTTC,CASSRGLAGGRETQYF
15,-,TRBV15,TRBJ1-1,-,TGTGCCACCAGCAGAGTTAACGGTCAGAACACTGAAGCTTTCTTT,CATSRVNGQNTEAFF
15,TRBD1,TRBV5-4,TRBJ1-2,-,TGTGCCAGCAGCTTGCGGGGACAGGGGGTATATGGCTACACCTTC,CASSLRGQGVYGYTF
16,-,TRBV4-1,TRBJ2-1,few,TGCGCCAGCAGCCAAGTTTTCTCGGGTTGGTACAATGAGCAGTTCTTC,CASSQVFSGWYNEQFF
14,TRBD1,TRBV7-3,TRBJ2-6,-,TGTGCCAGCAGCGACAGGGCCGGGGCCAACGTCCTGACTTTC,CASSDRAGANVLTF
15,TRBD1,TRBV5-4,TRBJ1-1,-,TGTGCCAGCAGCCGGGACAGAACTATGAACACTGAAGCTTTCTTT,CASSRDRTMNTEAFF
14,TRBD1,TRBV2,TRBJ1-4,-,TGTGCCAGCAACGACGGGGACAGGGATGAAAAACTGTTTTTT,CASNDGDRDEKLFF
17,TRBD2,TRBV13,TRBJ2-2,-,TGTGCCAGCAGCTCCCGGGGAGGGGAGTCCAACACCGGGGAGCTGTTTTTT,CASSSRGGESNTGELFF
12,-,TRBV21-1,TRBJ1-2,-,TGTGCCAGCAGCTGTGACAGCTATGGCTACACCTTC,CASSCDSYGYTF
14,-,TRBV9,TRBJ1-1,-,TGTGCCAGCAGCGGACAGTTCAGTAACACTGAAGCTTTCTTT,CASSGQFSNTEAFF
14,-,TRBV7-2,TRBJ2-7,-,TGTGCCAGCAGCTGGAGGGGCGATGCCTACGAGCAGTACTTC,CASSWRGDAYEQYF
14,-,TRBV7-2,TRBJ2-5,-,TGTGCCAGCAGCCCCCGCTCGGGAAGGGAGACCCAGTACTTC,CASSPRSGRETQYF
13,TRBD2,TRBV25-1,TRBJ2-2,-,TGTGCCAGCAGATTGAGCGGGGCCGGGGAGCTGTTTTTT,CASRLSGAGELFF
14,TRBD1,TRBV5-4,TRBJ1-2,-,TGTGCCAGCAGCCGCGGGACAGCCTCCTATGGCTACACCTTC,CASSRGTASYGYTF
15,-,TRBV14,TRBJ2-5,-,TGTGCCAGCAGCCAAGACCCAGGGATCGTGGAGACCCAGTACTTC,CASSQDPGIVETQYF
18,-,TRBV7-9,TRBJ2-2,-,TGTGCCAGCAGCTTTTTGGGGCCCGGGGGAACGAACACCGGGGAGCTGTTTTTT,CASSFLGPGGTNTGELFF
13,-,TRBV7-3,TRBJ2-2,-,TGTGCCAGCAGCGCCGACACCGCCGGGGAGCTGTTTTTT,CASSADTAGELFF
15,TRBD1,TRBV29-1,TRBJ1-1,-,TGCAGCGTTGAAGATCCTGGGACAGCGAACACTGAAGCTTTCTTT,CSVEDPGTANTEAFF
14,-,TRBV2,TRBJ2-1,few,TGTGCCAGCTCCCGAGGGCCCCCAAACAATGAGCAGTTCTTC,CASSRGPPNNEQFF
14,-,TRBV7-9,TRBJ2-7,-,TGTGCCAGCAGCCCGGCCCCACGGAGCTACGAGCAGTACTTC,CASSPAPRSYEQYF
14,-,TRBV2,TRBJ1-1,-,TGTGCCAGCAGTGTACAGGGTATGAACACTGAAGCTTTCTTT,CASSVQGMNTEAFF
17,TRBD1,TRBV27,TRBJ1-5,-,TGTGCCAGCAGTCCCTCAACCGGGACAGGGGGCGGGCAGCCCCAGCATTTT,CASSPSTGTGGGQPQHF
12,-,TRBV2,TRBJ2-7,-,TGTGCCAGCAGTGAAGAAGGCGGCGAGCAGTACTTC,CASSEEGGEQYF
11,-,TRBV20-1,TRBJ2-1,-,TGCAGTGCTAGAGATCGGGAGGAGCAGTTCTTC,CSARDREEQFF
14,-,TRBV7-2,TRBJ1-2,-,TGTGCCAGCAGCCCCCAACAGGGTGACTATGGCTACACCTTC,CASSPQQGDYGYTF
14,-,TRBV19,TRBJ1-5,-,TGTGCCAGTAGTATAGATCGGGGCAATCAGCCCCAGCATTTT,CASSIDRGNQPQHF
14,-,TRBV3-1/TRBV3-2,TRBJ2-4,-,TGTGCCAGCAGCCAAGATGAGGTTTGGAACATTCAGTACTTC,CASSQDEVWNIQYF
15,-,TRBV10-3,TRBJ2-6,-,TGTGCCATCAGTGATCCAGGGATTGCCCTCAACGTCCTGACTTTC,CAISDPGIALNVLTF
16,TRBD2,TRBV12-5,TRBJ2-2,-,TGTGCTAGTGGTTTTCTCGGGGAGGGAATCACCGGGGAGCTGTTTTTT,CASGFLGEGITGELFF
13,TRBD1,TRBV11-3,TRBJ1-1,-,TGTGCCAGCAGCTCAGGACAGGCCTACGAAGCTTTCTTT,CASSSGQAYEAFF
15,-,TRBV5-5,TRBJ1-2,-,TGTGCCAGCAGCTTGGATGGGGGCGGAAACTATGGCTACACCTTC,CASSLDGGGNYGYTF
15,TRBD1,TRBV7-9,TRBJ1-2,-,TGTGCCAGCAGCTTAGACGGGACAGGGAGCTATGGCTACACCTTC,CASSLDGTGSYGYTF
16,TRBD2,TRBV13,TRBJ2-3,few,TGTGCCAGCAGCCCAACTAGCGGAGTAGACACAGATACGCAGTATTTT,CASSPTSGVDTDTQYF
14,-,TRBV18,TRBJ2-7,-,TGTGCCAGCGGAACCGGGTCAGGGGCCTACGAGCAGTACTTC,CASGTGSGAYEQYF
17,TRBD2,TRBV19,TRBJ2-7,-,TGTGCCAGTAGCGCCATCTCCAGCGGGACGAAATACTACGAGCAGTACTTC,CASSAISSGTKYYEQYF
16,TRBD1,TRBV2,TRBJ2-7,few,TGTGCCAGCAGTGAAGCGCTAGGGACAGGGTCCCTCGAGCAGTACTTC,CASSEALGTGSLEQYF
15,-,TRBV5-5,TRBJ1-1,-,TGTGCCAGCAGCTTGGCGGGGACAAGGAACACTGAAGCTTTCTTT,CASSLAGTRNTEAFF
14,-,TRBV4-1,TRBJ2-1,-,TGCGCCAGCAGCCAAGTGACTAGTCTCGATGAGCAGTTCTTC,CASSQVTSLDEQFF
12,-,TRBV29-1,TRBJ1-1,few,TGCAGCATACCGCGGGCGAACACTGAAGCTTTCTTT,CSIPRANTEAFF
16,-,TRBV19,TRBJ1-3,few,TGTGCCAGTAGTATCGCGGTGGCGGCTACTGGAAACACCATATATTTT,CASSIAVAATGNTIYF
15,TRBD2,TRBV3-1/TRBV3-2,TRBJ2-3,-,TGTGCCAGCAGCCATCAAGCGGGAGTCCTGGATACGCAGTATTTT,CASSHQAGVLDTQYF
18,-,TRBV2,TRBJ1-1,-,TGTGCCAGCAGTGGGGGAGGGCCATTGACAGCCCTGAACACTGAAGCTTTCTTT,CASSGGGPLTALNTEAFF
13,TRBD1,TRBV7-2,TRBJ1-2,-,TGTGCCAGCAGACCCGGACAGGAGCCTGGCTACACCTTC,CASRPGQEPGYTF
15,-,TRBV5-1,TRBJ1-2,-,TGCGCCAGCAGCCTCGGCCGGACAGAAAACTATGGCTACACCTTC,CASSLGRTENYGYTF
14,-,TRBV25-1,TRBJ1-1,-,TGTGCCAGCAGTGAAAGAGGCCTCAACACTGAAGCTTTCTTT,CASSERGLNTEAFF
15,-,TRBV2,TRBJ1-4,-,TGTGCCAGCAGCGAATGGGCAGCCACAAATGAAAAACTGTTTTTT,CASSEWAATNEKLFF